The 4 T cell receptor beta chains below all came from one sample that was sequenced in a study of graft-versus-host responses after intestinal transplantation. Clones were sequenced by immunoSEQ multiplex PCR, and TCRdb holds only the in-frame ones, with some missing. The profile shows over 20,000 clones, under 50% of them singletons. The sequencing here drew on alloreactive CD4+ T cells from a mixed lymphocyte reaction culture, taken before intestinal transplant. Subset meaning: CFSE-low proliferating T cells sorted from roughly 6-day pre-transplant mixed lymphocyte reaction (GvH or HvG direction). The origin of the receptors is a human patient who received an intestinal transplant.

The chain employs TRBV5-1 and TRBJ2-1, with 11 bases matching TRBD2. Germline assignment: CDR1 SGHRS and CDR2 YFSETQ. This CDR3 region has 15 residues. The J segment lost 12 bases and the V segment lost 4 bases, leaving 12 bases of the junction unmatched. CDR3 residues: CASSVELAGGPGQFF. DNA of the CDR3: TGCGCCAGCAGCGTCGAGCTAGCGGGGGGCCCGGGGCAGTTCTTC.

V is TRBV7-3 and J is TRBJ1-1, with D uncertain. Trimming shortened V by 5 bases and J by 0 bases, and 10 bases separated the two germline ends. Germline CDR1 reads SGHTA; CDR2 reads FQGTGA. The CDR3 sequence is 14 residues long. The CDR3 protein is CASSERYMNTEAFF. CDR3 in DNA: TGTGCCAGCAGCGAGAGGTACATGAACACTGAAGCTTTCTTT.

The rearrangement uses TRBV9 and TRBJ2-6, with 8 nucleotides matching TRBD1. The junction had 4 bases not matched to a gene; V was cut back by 3 bases and J by 2 bases. The germline gives CDR1 SGDLS, CDR2 YYNGEE. This CDR3 has 16 residues. DNA for the CDR3: TGTGCCAGCAGCGCCAGGACAGGGCCTGGGGCCAACGTCCTGACTTTC. Its translation is CASSARTGPGANVLTF.

V is TRBV7-9 and J is TRBJ2-1, with 11 bases lining up with TRBD2. CDR1 and CDR2 from the germline V gene are SEHNR and FQNEAQ (reference sequence). The CDR3 sequence is 17 residues long. V lost 1 base, J lost 8 bases, and 10 bases stayed unmatched. The CDR3 nucleotides read TGTGCCAGCAGCTTAGGGATGATAGCGGGGGGGCTGGATGAGCAGTTCTTC. This encodes CASSLGMIAGGLDEQFF.